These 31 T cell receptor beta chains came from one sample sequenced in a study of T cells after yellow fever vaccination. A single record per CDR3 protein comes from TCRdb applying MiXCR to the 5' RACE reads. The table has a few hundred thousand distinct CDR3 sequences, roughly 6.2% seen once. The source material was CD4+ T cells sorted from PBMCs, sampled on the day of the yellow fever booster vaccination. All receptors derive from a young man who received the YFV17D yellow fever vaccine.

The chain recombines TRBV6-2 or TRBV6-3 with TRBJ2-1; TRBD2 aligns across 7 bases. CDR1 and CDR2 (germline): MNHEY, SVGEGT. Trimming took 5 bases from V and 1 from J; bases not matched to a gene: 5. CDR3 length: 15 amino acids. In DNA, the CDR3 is TGTGCCAGCAGTGACCAAGCGGGGTCCTACAATGAGCAGTTCTTC. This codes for CASSDQAGSYNEQFF.

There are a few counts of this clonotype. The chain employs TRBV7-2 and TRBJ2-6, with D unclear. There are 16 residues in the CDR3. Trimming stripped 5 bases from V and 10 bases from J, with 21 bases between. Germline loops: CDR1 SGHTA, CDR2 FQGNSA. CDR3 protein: CASSIDRPPQSNVLTF. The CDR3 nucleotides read TGTGCCAGCAGCATAGACCGACCCCCCCAGAGTAACGTCCTGACTTTC.

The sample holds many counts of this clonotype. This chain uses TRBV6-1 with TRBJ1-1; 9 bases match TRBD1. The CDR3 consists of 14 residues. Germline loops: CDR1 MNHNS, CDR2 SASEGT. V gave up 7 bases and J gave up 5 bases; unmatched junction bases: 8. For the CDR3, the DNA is TGTGCCAGCACCCGGACAGGGGATGGGACTGAAGCTTTCTTT. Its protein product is CASTRTGDGTEAFF.

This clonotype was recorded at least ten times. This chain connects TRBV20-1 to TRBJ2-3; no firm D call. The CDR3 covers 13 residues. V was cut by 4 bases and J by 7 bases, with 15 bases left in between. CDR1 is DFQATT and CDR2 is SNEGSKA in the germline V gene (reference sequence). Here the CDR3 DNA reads TGCAGTGCTAAACTCAGCGTAGTGCATACGCAGTATTTT. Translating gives CSAKLSVVHTQYF.

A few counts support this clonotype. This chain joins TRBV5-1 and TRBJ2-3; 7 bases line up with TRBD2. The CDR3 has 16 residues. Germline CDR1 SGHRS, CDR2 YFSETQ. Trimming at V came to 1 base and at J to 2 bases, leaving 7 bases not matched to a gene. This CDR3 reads CASSLPLAEATDTQYF. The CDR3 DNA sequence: TGCGCCAGCAGCTTGCCCCTAGCGGAGGCCACAGATACGCAGTATTTT.

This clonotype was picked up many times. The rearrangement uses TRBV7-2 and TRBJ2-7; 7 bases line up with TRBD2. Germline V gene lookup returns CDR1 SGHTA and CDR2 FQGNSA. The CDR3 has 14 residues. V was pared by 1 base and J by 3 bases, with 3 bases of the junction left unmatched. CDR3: CASSLEAGIYEQYF. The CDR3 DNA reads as TGTGCCAGCAGCTTAGAAGCGGGGATCTACGAGCAGTACTTC. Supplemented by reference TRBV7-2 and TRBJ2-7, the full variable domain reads GAGVSQSPSNKVTEKGKDVELRCDPISGHTALYWYRQSLGQGLEFLIYFQGNSAPDKSGLPSDRFSAERTGGSVSTLTIQRTQQEDSAVYLCASSLEAGIYEQYFGPGTRLTVT.

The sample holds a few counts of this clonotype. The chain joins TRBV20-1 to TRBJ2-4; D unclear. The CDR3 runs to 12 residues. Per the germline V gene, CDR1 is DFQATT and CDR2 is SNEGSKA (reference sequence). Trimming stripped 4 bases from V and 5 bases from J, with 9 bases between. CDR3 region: CSATPAQNIQYF. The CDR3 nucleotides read TGCAGTGCTACTCCGGCCCAAAACATTCAGTACTTC.

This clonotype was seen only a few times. In nucleotides, the CDR3 is TGCAGTGCTAGAGCCCGGGACAGGTACACTGAAGCTTTCTTT. Residues: CSARARDRYTEAFF. This sequence joins TRBV20-1 and TRBJ1-1; 8 bases align to TRBD1. From germline, CDR1 is DFQATT and CDR2 SNEGSKA (reference sequence). This CDR3 contains 14 residues. V shed 1 base, J shed 3 bases, and the junction held 4 bases outside the gene matches.

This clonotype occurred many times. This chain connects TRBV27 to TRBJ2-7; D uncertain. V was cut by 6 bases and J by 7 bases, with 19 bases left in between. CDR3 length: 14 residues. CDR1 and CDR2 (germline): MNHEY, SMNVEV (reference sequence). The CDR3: CASRGGLLVLEQYF. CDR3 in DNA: TGTGCCAGCAGAGGTGGGCTCTTAGTCCTAGAGCAGTACTTC.

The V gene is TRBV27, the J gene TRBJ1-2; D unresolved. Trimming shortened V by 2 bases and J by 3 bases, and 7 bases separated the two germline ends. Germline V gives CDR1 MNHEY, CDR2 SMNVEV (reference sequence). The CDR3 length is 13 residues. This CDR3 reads CASSLVVYYGYTF. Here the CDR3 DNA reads TGTGCCAGCAGTTTAGTGGTCTACTATGGCTACACCTTC.

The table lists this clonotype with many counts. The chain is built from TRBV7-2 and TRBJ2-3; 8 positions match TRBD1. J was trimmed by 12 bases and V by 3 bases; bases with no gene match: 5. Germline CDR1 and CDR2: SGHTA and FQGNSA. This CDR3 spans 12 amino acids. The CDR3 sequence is CASSLTGTGQYF. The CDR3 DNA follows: TGTGCCAGCAGCTTGACCGGGACAGGACAGTATTTT.

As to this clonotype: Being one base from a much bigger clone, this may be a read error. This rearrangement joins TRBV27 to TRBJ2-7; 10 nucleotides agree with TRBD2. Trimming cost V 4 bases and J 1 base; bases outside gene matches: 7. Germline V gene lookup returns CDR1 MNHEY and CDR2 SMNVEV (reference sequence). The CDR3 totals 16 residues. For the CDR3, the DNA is TGTGCCAGCAGTTACAAATCTAGCGGGGGTTCCTACGAGCAGTACTTC. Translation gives CASSYKSSGGSYEQYF.

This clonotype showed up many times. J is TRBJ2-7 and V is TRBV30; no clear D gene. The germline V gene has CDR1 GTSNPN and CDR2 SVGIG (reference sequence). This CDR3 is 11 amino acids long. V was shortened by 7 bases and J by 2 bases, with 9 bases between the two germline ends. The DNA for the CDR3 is TGTGCCTCCGAAGGTCCCTACGAGCAGTACTTC. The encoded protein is CASEGPYEQYF.

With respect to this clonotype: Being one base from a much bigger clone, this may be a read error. CDR3 sequence (DNA): TGTGCCAGCAGGAGGACAGTTAATGAGCAGGTCTTC. Residues: CASRRTVNEQVF. The V call is TRBV6-5, the J call TRBJ2-1; tentative D call: TRBD1 (6 bases). Germline V gene lookup returns CDR1 MNHEY and CDR2 SVGAGI. CDR3 length: 12 residues.

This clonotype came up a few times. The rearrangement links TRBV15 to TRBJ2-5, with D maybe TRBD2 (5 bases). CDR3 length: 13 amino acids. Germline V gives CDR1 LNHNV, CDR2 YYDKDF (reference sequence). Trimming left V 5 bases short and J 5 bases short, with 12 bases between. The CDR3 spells CATSLGSGETQYF. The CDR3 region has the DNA TGTGCCACCAGCTTGGGCTCGGGGGAGACCCAGTACTTC. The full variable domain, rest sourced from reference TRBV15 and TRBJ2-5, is DAMVIQNPRYQVTQFGKPVTLSCSQTLNHNVMYWYQQKSSQAPKLLFHYYDKDFNNEADTPDNFQSRRPNTSFCFLDIRSPGLGDTAMYLCATSLGSGETQYFGPGTRLLVL.

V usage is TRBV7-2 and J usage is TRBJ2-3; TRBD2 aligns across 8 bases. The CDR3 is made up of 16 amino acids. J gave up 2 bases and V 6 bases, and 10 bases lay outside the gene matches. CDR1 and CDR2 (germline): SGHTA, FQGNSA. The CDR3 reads CASSRVAGGPTDTQYF. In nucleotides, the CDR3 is TGTGCCAGCAGTCGAGTGGCGGGAGGCCCCACAGATACGCAGTATTTT.

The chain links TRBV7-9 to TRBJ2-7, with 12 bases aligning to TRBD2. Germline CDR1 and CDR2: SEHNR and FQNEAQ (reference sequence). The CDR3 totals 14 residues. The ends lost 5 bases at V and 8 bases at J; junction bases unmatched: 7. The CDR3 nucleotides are TGTGCCAGCAGCGCTAGCGGGAGGGCCTTAAAGCAGTACTTC. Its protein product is CASSASGRALKQYF.

The CDR3 spells CASSRPHSRGNEQFF. The CDR3 DNA sequence: TGTGCCAGCAGTCGCCCACACAGTCGAGGCAATGAGCAGTTCTTC. V gene TRBV6-1 combines with J gene TRBJ2-1; D gene uncertain. Looked up from germline, CDR1 is MNHNS and CDR2 is SASEGT. The CDR3 covers 15 residues. V was shortened by 5 bases and J by 6 bases, with 17 bases between the two germline ends.

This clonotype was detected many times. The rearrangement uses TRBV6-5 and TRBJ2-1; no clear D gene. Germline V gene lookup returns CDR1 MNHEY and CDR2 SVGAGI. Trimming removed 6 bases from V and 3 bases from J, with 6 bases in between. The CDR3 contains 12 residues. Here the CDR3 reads CASRVNYNEQFF. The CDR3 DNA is TGTGCCAGCAGGGTGAACTACAATGAGCAGTTCTTC.

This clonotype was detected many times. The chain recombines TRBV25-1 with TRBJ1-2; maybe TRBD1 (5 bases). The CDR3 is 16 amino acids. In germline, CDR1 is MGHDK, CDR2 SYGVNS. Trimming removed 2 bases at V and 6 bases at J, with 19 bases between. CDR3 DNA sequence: TGTGCCAGCAGTGAAGTTGGGGGATCGGGTCGAAATGGCTACACCTTC. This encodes CASSEVGGSGRNGYTF.

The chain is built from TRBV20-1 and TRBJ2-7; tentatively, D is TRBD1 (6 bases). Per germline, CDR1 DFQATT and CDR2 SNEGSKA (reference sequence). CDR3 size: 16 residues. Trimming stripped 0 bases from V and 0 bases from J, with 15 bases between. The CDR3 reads CSARDVGGVSSYEQYF. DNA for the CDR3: TGCAGTGCTAGAGATGTAGGGGGAGTAAGCTCCTACGAGCAGTACTTC.

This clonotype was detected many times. Written as DNA, the CDR3 is TGTGCCAGCAGCAGGGACAGCTACTTTGAGCAGTACTTC. It codes for CASSRDSYFEQYF. The J gene is TRBJ2-7, the V gene TRBV27; the match to TRBD1 covers 7 bases. The V and J ends lost 6 bases and 7 bases, in that order; junction bases with no gene match: 9. The CDR3 has 13 amino acids. Germline assignment: CDR1 MNHEY and CDR2 SMNVEV (reference sequence).

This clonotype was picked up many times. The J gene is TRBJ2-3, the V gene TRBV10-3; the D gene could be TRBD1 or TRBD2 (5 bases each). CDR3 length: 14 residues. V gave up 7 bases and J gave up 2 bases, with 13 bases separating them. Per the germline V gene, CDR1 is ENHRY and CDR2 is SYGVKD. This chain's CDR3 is CAITGPDNTDTQYF. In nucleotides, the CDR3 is TGTGCCATCACGGGGCCAGACAACACAGATACGCAGTATTTT.

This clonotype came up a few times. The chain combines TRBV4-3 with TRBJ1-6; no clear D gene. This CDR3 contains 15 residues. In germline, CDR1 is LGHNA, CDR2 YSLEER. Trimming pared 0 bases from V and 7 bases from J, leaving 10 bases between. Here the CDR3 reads CASSQDVDPNSPLHF. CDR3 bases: TGCGCCAGCAGCCAAGATGTGGATCCGAATTCACCCCTCCACTTT.

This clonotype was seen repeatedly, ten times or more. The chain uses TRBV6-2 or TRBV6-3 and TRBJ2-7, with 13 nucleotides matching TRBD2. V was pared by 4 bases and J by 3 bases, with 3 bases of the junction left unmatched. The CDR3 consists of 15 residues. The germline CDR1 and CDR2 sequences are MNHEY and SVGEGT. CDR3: CASSSGLAGYYEQYF. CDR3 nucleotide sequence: TGTGCCAGCAGTTCGGGACTAGCGGGATACTACGAGCAGTACTTC.

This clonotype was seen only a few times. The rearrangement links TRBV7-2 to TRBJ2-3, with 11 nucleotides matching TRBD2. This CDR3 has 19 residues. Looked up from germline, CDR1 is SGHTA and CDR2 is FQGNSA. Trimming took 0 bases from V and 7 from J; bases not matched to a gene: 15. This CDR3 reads CASSLAGLTSGSGIHTQYF. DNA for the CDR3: TGTGCCAGCAGCTTAGCCGGACTTACTAGCGGGAGTGGGATCCATACGCAGTATTTT.

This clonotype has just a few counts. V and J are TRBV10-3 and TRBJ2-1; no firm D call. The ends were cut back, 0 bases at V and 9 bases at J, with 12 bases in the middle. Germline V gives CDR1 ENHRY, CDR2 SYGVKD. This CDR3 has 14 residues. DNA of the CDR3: TGTGCCATCAGTGAGTCGGGAAGGGTCGGTGAGCAGTTCTTC. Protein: CAISESGRVGEQFF.

CDR3 sequence reads: CASRKSGATQYF. The CDR3, as DNA: TGTGCCAGTAGGAAGTCGGGAGCTACGCAGTATTTT. This chain joins TRBV19 and TRBJ2-3, with D possibly matching TRBD2 (6 bases). Trimming cost V 6 bases and J 8 bases, with 12 bases left between them. Germline assignment: CDR1 LNHDA and CDR2 SQIVND (reference sequence). This CDR3 has 12 residues.

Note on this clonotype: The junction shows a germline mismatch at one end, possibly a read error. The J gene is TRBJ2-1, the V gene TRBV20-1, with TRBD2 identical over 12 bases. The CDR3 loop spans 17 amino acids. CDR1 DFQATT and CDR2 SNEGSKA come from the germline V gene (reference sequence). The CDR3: CCARVLAGGASYNEQFF. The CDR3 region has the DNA TGCTGTGCTAGAGTTCTAGCGGGAGGGGCCTCCTACAATGAGCAGTTCTTC.

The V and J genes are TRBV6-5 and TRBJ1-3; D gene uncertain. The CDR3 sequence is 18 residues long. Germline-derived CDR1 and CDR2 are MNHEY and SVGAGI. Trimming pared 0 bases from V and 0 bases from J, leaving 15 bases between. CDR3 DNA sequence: TGTGCCAGCAGTTACTCGATGAGGTTCGCCAGCTCTGGAAACACCATATATTTT. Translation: CASSYSMRFASSGNTIYF.

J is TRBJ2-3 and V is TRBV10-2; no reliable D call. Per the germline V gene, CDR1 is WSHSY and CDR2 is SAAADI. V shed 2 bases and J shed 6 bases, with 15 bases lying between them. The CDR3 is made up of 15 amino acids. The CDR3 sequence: CASSEIPGFRDTQYF. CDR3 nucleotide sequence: TGCGCCAGCAGTGAGATACCAGGCTTTAGGGATACGCAGTATTTT.